The rows below give T cell receptor beta chains drawn from one sample of a study of T cells in Graves' hyperthyroidism and ophthalmopathy. TCRdb fed the multiplex PCR reads into MiXCR, producing one record per CDR3 protein. The sample holds about 400,000 distinct CDR3 sequences, about 12% seen once. The sample taken for sequencing was blood. The receptors come from a woman in her late teens or twenties with Graves' hyperthyroidism. Both conserved end residues are trimmed from each CDR3.

V gene	J gene	CDR3 protein
TRBV24-1	TRBJ2-4	ATSDPGAGVIQY
TRBV27	TRBJ2-1	ASSFSGGPNEQF
TRBV28	TRBJ2-1	ASSLRPLGGWEQF
TRBV6-1	TRBJ1-1	ASSPAVWATEAF
TRBV4-2	TRBJ2-7	ASRPSSGEAYEQY
TRBV10-3	TRBJ2-2	ASSRQGAVGTGELF
TRBV7-2	TRBJ2-7	ASSLAGSYDEQY
TRBV7-9	TRBJ2-3	ASSLGQGDTQY
TRBV28	TRBJ2-3	ATNTPGGDTDTQY
TRBV20-1	TRBJ1-3	SARGLSVGGSSGNTIY
TRBV20-1	TRBJ1-2	RGEGRNYGYT
TRBV29-1	TRBJ2-1	SVEAQRGPYNEQF
TRBV19	TRBJ2-7	ATKTGTGFHEQY
TRBV7-2	TRBJ1-1	ASSLVSTGGANEAF
TRBV12-3/TRBV12-4	TRBJ1-1	ASSLDPGLGHTEAF
TRBV7-2	TRBJ1-2	ASSFMGGGDGGYT
TRBV12-3/TRBV12-4	TRBJ2-2	ASSLFTGELF
TRBV7-8	TRBJ1-2	ASSAAGYGYT
TRBV2	TRBJ2-1	ASIGGLSGASNEQF
TRBV7-9	TRBJ2-3	ASSALPVLAGAPDTQY
TRBV20-1	TRBJ2-1	SARTSGDRKEQF
TRBV19	TRBJ1-2	ASSSQTGTNYGYT
TRBV4-2	TRBJ2-7	ASSEVGETYEQY
TRBV15	TRBJ2-3	ATSRVPGTDTQY
TRBV27	TRBJ2-3	ASSFLVGGTDTQY
TRBV11-2	TRBJ2-5	ASSLRTVEETQY
TRBV20-1	TRBJ1-6	SASVTAGAGASPLH
TRBV7-2	TRBJ1-2	ASTPGRQNYGYT
TRBV27	TRBJ2-7	ASSFQEYEQY
TRBV28	TRBJ1-4	ASNKQGEKLF
TRBV3-2	TRBJ2-2	ASSQVGSTGELF
TRBV20-1	TRBJ2-1	SARDSGLSGSYNEQF
TRBV2	TRBJ2-7	ASSAIDEQY